This T cell receptor beta chain was identified during a study of T cells in Graves' hyperthyroidism and ophthalmopathy. Overall study results and limits: Ophthalmopathy stood apart from stable hyperthyroidism in a 13 V-J model.

This CDR3 is built from 14 residues. Per the germline V gene, CDR1 is SGHTA and CDR2 is FQGNSA. Patients affected by ophthalmopathy presented a Clinical Activity Score of at least 3, a NOSPECS grade of at least 4, and disease duration below 3 months. It was uncontrolled infection, other autoimmune disease, pregnancy or lactation that excluded patients. Around 9.9 ml of fresh peripheral blood supplied the PBMCs. Amplification targeted TCR beta CDR3 regions from RNA transcripts. In the first-round RT-PCR of the TCR CDR3, the HTBI primer set was used. TCRdb analysed the multiplex PCR reads with MiXCR anew, one entry per CDR3 protein. The sample lists about 500,000 distinct CDR3 sequences, around 15% occurring once. On this clonotype itself: The antigen is undetermined. A much larger clonotype is one base distant, so this may be a read error.

Input material: blood. The chain combines TRBV7-2 with TRBJ2-7; a possible D gene is TRBD2 (6 bases). This TCR came from a woman in her twenties or thirties with Graves' ophthalmopathy. DNA of the CDR3: TGTGCCAGCAGCTTAGAGCGGGTTCTATACGCGCAGTACTTC. Translating it yields CASSLERVLYAQYF.